The 15 T cell receptor beta chains below all came from one sample that was sequenced in a study of technical replicates of blood from four donors. TCRdb's copy holds only in-frame clones and misses some; the assay was immunoSEQ multiplex PCR. The sample includes roughly 67,000 clones, roughly 98% seen only once; the top ten take under 0.2%. Specimen: T cells isolated from PBMCs. The receptors come from a human donor in good health.

The V and J genes are TRBV9 and TRBJ1-1, with D perhaps matching TRBD1 (6 bases). Trimming took 2 bases from V and 0 from J, leaving 11 bases between them. This CDR3 spans 15 amino acids. The V gene's germline CDR1 is SGDLS and CDR2 YYNGEE. Written as DNA, the CDR3 is TGTGCCAGCAGCGTCCAATCAGGGGTGAACACTGAAGCTTTCTTT. It yields the protein CASSVQSGVNTEAFF.

The chain has TRBV23-1 and TRBJ1-6, with TRBD1 as a possible D gene (6 bases). TRBV23-1 is an ORF for which the function is uncertain. CDR3 length: 14 amino acids. V lost 8 bases to trimming and J lost 6 bases, with 14 bases between them. The CDR3 is CASGGGGVNSPLHF. CDR3 in DNA: TGCGCCAGCGGGGGAGGGGGGGTTAATTCACCCCTCCACTTT.

This sequence joins TRBV7-8 and TRBJ2-2, with D maybe TRBD2 (5 bases). The germline V and J ends were trimmed by 1 base and 5 bases, with 8 bases remaining between them. The CDR3 has 14 residues. Germline V gives CDR1 SGHVS, CDR2 FQNEAQ. The CDR3 loop reads CASSLVRETGELFF. The CDR3 region has the DNA TGTGCCAGCAGCTTAGTAAGGGAGACCGGGGAGCTGTTTTTT.

The chain links TRBV11-3 to TRBJ2-7; weak D call: TRBD2 (5 bases). This CDR3 comprises 13 residues. V dropped 5 bases and J dropped 3 bases, with 11 bases sitting between them. CDR1 is SGHNT and CDR2 is YENEEA in the germline V gene. The CDR3 nucleotides are TGTGCCAGCAGCCGTATAGGGAGCTACGAGCAGTACTTC. As protein: CASSRIGSYEQYF.

The chain uses TRBV6-1 and TRBJ1-1; weak D call: TRBD1 (5 bases). V lost 4 bases and J lost 0, with 15 bases in between. The CDR3 has 16 amino acids. In germline, CDR1 is MNHNS, CDR2 SASEGT. CDR3 nucleotides: TGTGCCAGCAGTGTACGTGGTCAGGGCCTGAACACTGAAGCTTTCTTT. Protein: CASSVRGQGLNTEAFF.

This chain links TRBV11-2 with TRBJ1-2; 8 bases are shared with TRBD1. V lost 5 bases and J lost 4; bases outside the gene matches: 3. The CDR3 runs 13 residues. Germline V gene sequence: CDR1 SGHAT, CDR2 FQNNGV. The CDR3 loop reads CASSHGTGYGYTF. DNA for the CDR3: TGTGCCAGCAGCCACGGGACAGGCTATGGCTACACCTTC. Complete variable domain (other parts from reference TRBV11-2 and TRBJ1-2): EAGVAQSPRYKIIEKRQSVAFWCNPISGHATLYWYQQILGQGPKLLIQFQNNGVVDDSQLPKDRFSAERLKGVDSTLKIQPAKLEDSAVYLCASSHGTGYGYTFGSGTRLTVV.

J is TRBJ2-3 and V is TRBV11-3, with unresolved D. V was pared by 2 bases and J by 0 bases, with 6 bases between. The CDR3 has 14 residues. Germline CDR1 reads SGHNT; CDR2 reads YENEEA. DNA of the CDR3: TGTGCCAGCAGCTTATACAGAAGCACAGATACGCAGTATTTT. It translates to CASSLYRSTDTQYF.

The chain has TRBV6-1 and TRBJ1-2; 8 positions agree with TRBD1. This CDR3 comprises 12 residues. Germline loops: CDR1 MNHNS, CDR2 SASEGT. The trim removed 3 bases at V and 8 bases at J, leaving 2 bases unmatched. Here the CDR3 reads CASSETGEGYTF. The CDR3 DNA sequence: TGTGCCAGCAGTGAGACAGGGGAAGGCTACACCTTC.

The J gene is TRBJ2-1, the V gene TRBV6-4, with 12 bases identical to TRBD2. The CDR3 sequence is 18 residues long. CDR1 is MRHNA, CDR2 SNTAGT, per germline. The ends lost 5 bases at V and 2 bases at J; junction bases unmatched: 10. The CDR3 here is CASSPLAGGPRAYNEQFF. Here the CDR3 DNA reads TGTGCCAGCAGTCCCCTAGCGGGGGGGCCTCGGGCCTACAATGAGCAGTTCTTC.

The rearrangement joins TRBV6-5 to TRBJ2-5; D is uncertain. V lost 2 bases to trimming and J lost 2 bases, with 9 bases between them. Germline V gives CDR1 MNHEY, CDR2 SVGAGI. The CDR3 has 14 residues. The CDR3 nucleotides are TGTGCCAGCAGTTACGGTGCCCTACAAGAGACCCAGTACTTC. This translates into CASSYGALQETQYF.

CDR3 DNA: TGTGCCAGCAGGGGGGGAGTTGGTGAAAAACTGTTTTTT. Its protein product is CASRGGVGEKLFF. The chain carries TRBV6-5 and TRBJ1-4; D perhaps matches TRBD1 (5 bases). The V gene lost 6 bases and the J gene lost 7 bases, with 12 bases spanning the gap. Germline-derived CDR1 and CDR2 are MNHEY and SVGAGI. The CDR3 totals 13 residues.

The chain joins TRBV9 to TRBJ1-2; perhaps TRBD1 as D (6 bases). Deletions cut 4 bases from V and 4 bases from J, with 17 bases between. CDR1 and CDR2 (germline): SGDLS, YYNGEE. The CDR3 is made up of 15 amino acids. CDR3 nucleotides: TGTGCCAGCAGCACTCAAACAGGGTACAGCTATGGCTACACCTTC. Translated, it gives CASSTQTGYSYGYTF.

The V call is TRBV5-4, the J call TRBJ2-3, with 7 bases that match TRBD1. This CDR3 is 14 amino acids long. Germline loops: CDR1 SGHNT, CDR2 YYREEE (reference sequence). J lost 0 bases, V lost 4 bases, and 2 bases had no gene match. CDR3 sequence reads: CASSRDRSTDTQYF. The CDR3 DNA reads TGTGCCAGCAGCCGGGACAGAAGCACAGATACGCAGTATTTT.

V usage is TRBV7-2 and J usage is TRBJ2-5, with 12 bases matching TRBD2. The J segment lost 1 base and the V segment lost 5 bases, leaving 5 bases of the junction unmatched. Germline-derived CDR1 and CDR2 are SGHTA and FQGNSA. CDR3 length: 16 amino acids. The CDR3 reads CASSARLAGAQETQYF. Written as DNA, the CDR3 is TGTGCCAGCAGCGCAAGACTAGCGGGGGCCCAAGAGACCCAGTACTTC.

This sequence joins TRBV6-5 and TRBJ2-5; 8 nucleotides line up with TRBD1. CDR1 and CDR2 (germline): MNHEY, SVGAGI. With V trimmed by 6 bases and J by 4 bases, 10 bases remained unmatched. This CDR3 region has 15 residues. CDR3 bases: TGTGCCAGCAGCAAGTTCAGGGGGCAGGTAGAGACCCAGTACTTC. Translating gives CASSKFRGQVETQYF.